This T cell receptor beta chain was sequenced for a study of T cells in Graves' hyperthyroidism and ophthalmopathy. Whole-study findings and limits: Model-based prediction identified ophthalmopathy a median roughly 5.9 months prior to its onset.

This clonotype appeared many times. Its antigen is undetermined. Diagnostic decisions used clinical symptoms, serum thyroxine and TRAb, thyroid ultrasound and orbital computed tomography. Germline V lookup: CDR1 LGHNA, CDR2 YSLEER. V lost 3 bases and J lost 5, with 14 bases in between. The CDR3 extends over 14 amino acids. Amplified TCR beta CDR3 regions came from RNA transcripts. First-round RT-PCR targeting the TCR CDR3 was performed with the HTBI primer set. TCRdb reprocessed the multiplex PCR reads with MiXCR, giving one entry per CDR3 protein. The table has about 700,000 distinct CDR3 sequences, roughly 15% seen once.

J is TRBJ2-7 and V is TRBV4-3; the D gene is possibly TRBD1 (6 bases). Sequenced sample: blood. The sequence derives from a woman aged 18-35 years with Graves' hyperthyroidism. The CDR3 is CASSHVQGFHEQYF. In DNA, the CDR3 is TGCGCCAGCAGCCATGTTCAGGGGTTCCACGAGCAGTACTTC.